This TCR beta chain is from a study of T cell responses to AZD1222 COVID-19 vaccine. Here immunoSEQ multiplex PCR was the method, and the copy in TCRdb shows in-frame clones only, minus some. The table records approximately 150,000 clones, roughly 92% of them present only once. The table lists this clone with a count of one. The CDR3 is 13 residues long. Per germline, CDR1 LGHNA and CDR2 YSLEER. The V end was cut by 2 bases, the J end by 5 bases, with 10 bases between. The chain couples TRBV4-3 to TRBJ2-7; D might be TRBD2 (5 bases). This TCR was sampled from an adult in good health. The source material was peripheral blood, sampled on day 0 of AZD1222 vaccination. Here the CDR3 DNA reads TGCGCCAGCAGCCAAATACCCGGGGACGAGCAGTACTTC. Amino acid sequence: CASSQIPGDEQYF.